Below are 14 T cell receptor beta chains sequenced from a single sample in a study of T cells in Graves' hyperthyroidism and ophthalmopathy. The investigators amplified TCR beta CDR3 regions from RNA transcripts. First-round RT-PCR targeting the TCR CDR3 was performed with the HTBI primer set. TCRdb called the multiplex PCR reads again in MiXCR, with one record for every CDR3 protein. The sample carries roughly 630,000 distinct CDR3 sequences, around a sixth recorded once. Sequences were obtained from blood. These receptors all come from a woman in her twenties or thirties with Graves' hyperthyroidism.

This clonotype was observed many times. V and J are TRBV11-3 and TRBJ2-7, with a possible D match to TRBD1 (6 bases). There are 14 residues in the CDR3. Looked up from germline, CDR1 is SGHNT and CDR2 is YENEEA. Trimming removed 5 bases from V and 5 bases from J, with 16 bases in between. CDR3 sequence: CASSLGDTDHEQYF. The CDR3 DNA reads TGTGCCAGCAGCCTAGGGGACACCGACCACGAGCAGTACTTC.

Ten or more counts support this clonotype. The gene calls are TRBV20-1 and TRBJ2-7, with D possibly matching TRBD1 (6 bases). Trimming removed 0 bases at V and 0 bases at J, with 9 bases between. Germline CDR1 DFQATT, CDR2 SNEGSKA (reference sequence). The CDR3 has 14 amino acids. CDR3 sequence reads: CSARDGTPSYEQYF. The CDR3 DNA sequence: TGCAGTGCTAGAGACGGGACACCCTCCTACGAGCAGTACTTC.

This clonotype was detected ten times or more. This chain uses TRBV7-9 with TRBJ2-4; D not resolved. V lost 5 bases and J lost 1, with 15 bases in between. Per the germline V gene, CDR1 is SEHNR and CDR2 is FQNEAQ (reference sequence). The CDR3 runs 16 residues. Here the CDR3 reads CASSHSLAPAKNIQYF. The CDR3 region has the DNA TGTGCCAGCAGCCACTCTCTCGCGCCCGCCAAAAACATTCAGTACTTC.

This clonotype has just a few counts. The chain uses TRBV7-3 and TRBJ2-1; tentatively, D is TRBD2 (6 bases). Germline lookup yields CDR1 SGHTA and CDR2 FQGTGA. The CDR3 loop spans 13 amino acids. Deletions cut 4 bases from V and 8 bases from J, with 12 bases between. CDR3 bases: TGTGCCAGCAGCTCGACTAGTTTCGATGAGCAGTTCTTC. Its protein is CASSSTSFDEQFF.

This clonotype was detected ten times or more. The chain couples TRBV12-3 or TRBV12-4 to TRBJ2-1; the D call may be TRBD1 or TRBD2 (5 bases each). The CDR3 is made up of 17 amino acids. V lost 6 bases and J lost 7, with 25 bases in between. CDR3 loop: CASSNTPGPAPTNEQFF. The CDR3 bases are TGTGCCAGCAGCAACACTCCGGGACCTGCCCCTACAAATGAGCAGTTCTTC.

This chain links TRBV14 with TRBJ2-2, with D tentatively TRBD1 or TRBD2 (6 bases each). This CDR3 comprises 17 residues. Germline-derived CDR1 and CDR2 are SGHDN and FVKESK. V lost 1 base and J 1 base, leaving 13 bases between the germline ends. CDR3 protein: CASSQGGGTQNTGELFF. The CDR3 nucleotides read TGTGCCAGCAGCCAAGGAGGGGGGACCCAGAACACCGGGGAGCTGTTTTTT.

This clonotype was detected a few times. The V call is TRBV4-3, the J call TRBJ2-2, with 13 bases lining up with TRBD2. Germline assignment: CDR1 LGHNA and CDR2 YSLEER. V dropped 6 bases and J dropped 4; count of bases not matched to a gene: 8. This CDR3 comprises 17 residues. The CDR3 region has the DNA TGCGCCAGCAGGTCACTAGCGGGAGGGCCTAGCACCGGGGAGCTGTTTTTT. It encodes CASRSLAGGPSTGELFF.

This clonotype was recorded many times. CDR3 nucleotide sequence: TGTGCCAGCAGTTTTGACAGGGGCACTACCTACGAGCAGTACTTC. Translated, it gives CASSFDRGTTYEQYF. This rearrangement joins TRBV6-1 to TRBJ2-7; 8 positions agree with TRBD1. The CDR3 extends over 15 amino acids. Germline CDR1 MNHNS, CDR2 SASEGT. The ends lost 5 bases at V and 2 bases at J; junction bases unmatched: 8.

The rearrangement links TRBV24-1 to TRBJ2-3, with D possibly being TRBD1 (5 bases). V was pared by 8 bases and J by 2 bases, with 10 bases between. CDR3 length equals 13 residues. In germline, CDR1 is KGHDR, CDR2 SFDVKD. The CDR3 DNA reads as TGTGCCACCAAGCAGGGCCTCACAGATACGCAGTATTTT. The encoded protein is CATKQGLTDTQYF.

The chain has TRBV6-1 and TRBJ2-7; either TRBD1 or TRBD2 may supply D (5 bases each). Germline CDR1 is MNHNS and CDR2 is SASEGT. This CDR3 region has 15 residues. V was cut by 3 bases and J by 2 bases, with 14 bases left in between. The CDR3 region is CASSEIRDPPYEQYF. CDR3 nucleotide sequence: TGTGCCAGCAGTGAGATAAGGGACCCACCCTACGAGCAGTACTTC.

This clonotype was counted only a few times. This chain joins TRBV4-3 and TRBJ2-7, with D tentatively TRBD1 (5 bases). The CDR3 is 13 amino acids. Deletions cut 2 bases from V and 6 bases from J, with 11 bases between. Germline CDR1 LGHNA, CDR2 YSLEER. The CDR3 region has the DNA TGCGCCAGCAGCCAAAGGGGTAGTGGCGAGCAGTACTTC. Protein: CASSQRGSGEQYF.

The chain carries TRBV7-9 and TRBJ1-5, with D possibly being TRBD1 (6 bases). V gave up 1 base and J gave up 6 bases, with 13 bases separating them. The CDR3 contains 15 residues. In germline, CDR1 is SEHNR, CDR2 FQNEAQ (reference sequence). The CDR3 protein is CASSLEAGAIQPQHF. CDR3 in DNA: TGTGCCAGCAGCTTAGAAGCGGGGGCCATTCAGCCCCAGCATTTT.

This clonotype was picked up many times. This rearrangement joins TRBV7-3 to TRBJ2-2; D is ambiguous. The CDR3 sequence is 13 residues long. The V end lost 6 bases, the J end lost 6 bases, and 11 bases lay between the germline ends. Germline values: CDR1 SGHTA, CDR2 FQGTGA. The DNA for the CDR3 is TGTGCCAGCAGATTGACTCGTTCCGGGGAGCTGTTTTTT. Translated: CASRLTRSGELFF.

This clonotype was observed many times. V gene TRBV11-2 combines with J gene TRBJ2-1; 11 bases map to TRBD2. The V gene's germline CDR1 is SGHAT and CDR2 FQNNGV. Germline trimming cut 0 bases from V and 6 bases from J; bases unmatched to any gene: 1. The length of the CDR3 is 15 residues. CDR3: CASSLELAGANEQFF. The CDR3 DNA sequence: TGTGCCAGCAGCTTAGAACTAGCGGGAGCCAATGAGCAGTTCTTC. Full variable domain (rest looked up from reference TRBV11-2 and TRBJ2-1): EAGVAQSPRYKIIEKRQSVAFWCNPISGHATLYWYQQILGQGPKLLIQFQNNGVVDDSQLPKDRFSAERLKGVDSTLKIQPAKLEDSAVYLCASSLELAGANEQFFGPGTRLTVL.